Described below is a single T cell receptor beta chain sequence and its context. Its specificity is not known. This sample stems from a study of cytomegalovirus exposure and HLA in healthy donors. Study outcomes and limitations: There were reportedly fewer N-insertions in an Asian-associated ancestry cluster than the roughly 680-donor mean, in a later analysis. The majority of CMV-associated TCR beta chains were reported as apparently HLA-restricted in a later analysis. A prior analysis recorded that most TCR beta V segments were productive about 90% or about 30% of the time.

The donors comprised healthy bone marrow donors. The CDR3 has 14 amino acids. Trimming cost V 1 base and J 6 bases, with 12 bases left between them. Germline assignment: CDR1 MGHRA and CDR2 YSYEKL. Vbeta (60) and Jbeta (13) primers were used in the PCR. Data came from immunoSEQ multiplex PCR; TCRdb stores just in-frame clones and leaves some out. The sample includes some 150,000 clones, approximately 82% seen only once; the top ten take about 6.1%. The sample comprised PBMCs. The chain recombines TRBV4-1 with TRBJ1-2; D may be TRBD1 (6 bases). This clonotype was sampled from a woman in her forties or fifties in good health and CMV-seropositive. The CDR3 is CASSQVAGDNGYTF. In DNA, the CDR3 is TGCGCCAGCAGCCAAGTGGCAGGGGATAATGGCTACACCTTC.